This T cell receptor beta chain was obtained from a study of CD8 T cells in ankylosing spondylitis. Study-wide results and limits: Among TCR beta sequences, a motif of under 10 highly homologous variants appeared characteristic of ankylosing spondylitis blood. In reactive arthritis synovial fluid and blood, some motif variants had been reported before. Disease-associated clonotypes exhibited CD8+ identity and were relatively infrequent in peripheral blood.

With 7 bases removed from V and 5 bases from J, the gap between germline ends came to 15 bases. The CDR3 length is 14 residues. A single record per CDR3 protein comes from TCRdb applying MiXCR to the 5' RACE reads. The data show roughly 300,000 distinct CDR3 sequences, with less than 9.5% seen just once and less than 15% held by the top ten. This clonotype was seen a few times. Its matching antigen is unknown. This receptor was taken from a male donor with ankylosing spondylitis. Sequencing was performed on blood, either unsorted or a sorted T cell fraction (not recorded which). The J gene is TRBJ2-1, the V gene TRBV12-3 or TRBV12-4, with D hard to call. The CDR3 spells CASIIRATNNEQFF. The CDR3 DNA is TGTGCCAGCATCATCCGGGCTACTAACAATGAGCAGTTCTTC.